The 19 T cell receptor beta chains below all came from one sample that was sequenced in a study of T cells after somatic rescue of genetic block. Measured with immunoSEQ multiplex PCR; TCRdb has only the in-frame clones, and not every one. The table shows about 88,000 clones, with about nine tenths occurring only once. The sequenced sample was peripheral blood mononuclear cells (PBMCs). Receptors originate from a woman under 30.

This chain uses TRBV5-6 with TRBJ2-1, with 12 bases matching TRBD2. The CDR3 runs to 15 residues. The V gene end was trimmed by 2 bases and the J gene end by 8 bases; junction bases not matched to a gene: 5. CDR1 is SGHDT, CDR2 YYEEEE, per germline. The DNA for the CDR3 is TGTGCCAGCAGCTTTTCGACTAGCGGGAGACATGAGCAGTTCTTC. It codes for CASSFSTSGRHEQFF.

This chain links TRBV6-5 with TRBJ1-3; 9 nucleotides align to TRBD1. Germline V gene sequence: CDR1 MNHEY, CDR2 SVGAGI. The length of the CDR3 is 15 residues. J lost 1 base, V lost 6 bases, and 4 bases had no gene match. In DNA form, the CDR3 reads TGTGCCAGCAGCCCCGGGACAGGGTCTGGAAACACCATATATTTT. Translation gives CASSPGTGSGNTIYF.

The DNA for the CDR3 is TGTGCCAGCAGCTTAATTTTTAACAATGAGCAGTTCTTC. Protein product: CASSLIFNNEQFF. The rearrangement uses TRBV11-1 and TRBJ2-1; D is uncertain. The CDR3 runs to 13 residues. The ends were cut back, 2 bases at V and 5 bases at J, with 7 bases in the middle. Per the germline V gene, CDR1 is SGHAT and CDR2 is FQDESV (reference sequence). Full variable domain (rest looked up from reference TRBV11-1 and TRBJ2-1): EAEVAQSPRYKITEKSQAVAFWCDPISGHATLYWYRQILGQGPELLVQFQDESVVDDSQLPKDRFSAERLKGVDSTLKIQPAELGDSAMYLCASSLIFNNEQFFGPGTRLTVL.

In this sample, this clone turned up a few times. V gene TRBV6-1 combines with J gene TRBJ1-4; TRBD1 matches 7 bases. Germline values: CDR1 MNHNS, CDR2 SASEGT. The length of the CDR3 is 14 residues. Trimming cost V 8 bases and J 5 bases; bases outside gene matches: 8. This chain's CDR3 is CASVNRGGNEKLFF. The CDR3 bases are TGTGCCAGCGTTAACAGGGGCGGGAATGAAAAACTGTTTTTT.

This chain joins TRBV7-8 and TRBJ2-3; a possible D gene is TRBD2 (6 bases). The germline V gene encodes CDR1 SGHVS and CDR2 FQNEAQ. The CDR3 extends over 13 amino acids. V was trimmed by 5 bases and J by 6 bases, leaving 12 bases between them. The CDR3: CASSTPGGDTQYF. The CDR3 nucleotides are TGTGCCAGCAGCACCCCTGGGGGGGATACGCAGTATTTT.

The J gene is TRBJ2-1, the V gene TRBV6-4, with 10 bases identical to TRBD1. Germline values: CDR1 MRHNA, CDR2 SNTAGT. The trim removed 4 bases at V and 2 bases at J, leaving 2 bases unmatched. This CDR3 has 15 residues. The CDR3 loop reads CASSGDRGPYNEQFF. The CDR3 DNA reads TGTGCCAGCAGTGGGGACAGGGGACCCTACAATGAGCAGTTCTTC.

The rearrangement links TRBV10-3 to TRBJ1-1; 7 bases fit TRBD1. Looked up from germline, CDR1 is ENHRY and CDR2 is SYGVKD. There are 13 residues in the CDR3. V shed 6 bases, J shed 5 bases, and the junction held 6 bases outside the gene matches. The CDR3 loop is CAIRETGMTEAFF. CDR3 bases: TGTGCCATCAGAGAGACAGGGATGACTGAAGCTTTCTTT.

This clone has a single count. This chain links TRBV7-2 with TRBJ2-1; D call uncertain. CDR1 SGHTA and CDR2 FQGNSA come from the germline V gene. V shed 5 bases and J shed 1 base, with 9 bases lying between them. CDR3 length equals 14 residues. The CDR3 region has the DNA TGTGCCAGCAGCCGCGGTGAGTCCTACAATGAGCAGTTCTTC. It codes for CASSRGESYNEQFF.

This chain joins TRBV19 and TRBJ2-1, with 9 bases fitting TRBD2. Germline-derived CDR1 and CDR2 are LNHDA and SQIVND (reference sequence). The V and J ends lost 3 bases and 9 bases, in that order; junction bases with no gene match: 12. This CDR3 has 16 residues. For the CDR3, the DNA is TGTGCCAGTAGTATTAGCGGGAGCCAACCTGGGGGTGAGCAGTTCTTC. Amino acid sequence: CASSISGSQPGGEQFF.

The chain carries TRBV5-6 and TRBJ2-3, with D hard to call. Germline loops: CDR1 SGHDT, CDR2 YYEEEE. Trimming stripped 1 base from V and 1 base from J, with 19 bases between. This CDR3 spans 18 amino acids. CDR3: CASSLRIQISLRTDTQYF. The CDR3, as DNA: TGTGCCAGCAGCTTGCGGATCCAGATTTCGCTCCGCACAGATACGCAGTATTTT. Supplemented by reference TRBV5-6 and TRBJ2-3, the full variable domain reads DAGVTQSPTHLIKTRGQQVTLRCSPKSGHDTVSWYQQALGQGPQFIFQYYEEEERQRGNFPDRFSGHQFPNYSSELNVNALLLGDSALYLCASSLRIQISLRTDTQYFGPGTRLTVL.

V gene TRBV18 combines with J gene TRBJ2-7; 9 bases align to TRBD1. Trimming at V came to 3 bases and at J to 1 base, leaving 7 bases not matched to a gene. Germline V lookup: CDR1 KGHSH, CDR2 LQKENI. The CDR3 length is 16 residues. As DNA, the CDR3 is TGTGCCAGCTCACCTTACACCGGGACAGGGTCCTACGAGCAGTACTTC. Translated: CASSPYTGTGSYEQYF. The full variable domain, with the rest looked up from reference TRBV18 and TRBJ2-7, is NAGVMQNPRHLVRRRGQEARLRCSPMKGHSHVYWYRQLPEEGLKFMVYLQKENIIDESGMPKERFSAEFPKEGPSILRIQQVVRGDSAAYFCASSPYTGTGSYEQYFGPGTRLTVT.

This chain links TRBV13 with TRBJ2-1; D might be TRBD1 (6 bases). The V end lost 3 bases, the J end lost 5 bases, and 17 bases lay between the germline ends. CDR1 PRHDT and CDR2 FYEKMQ come from the germline V gene (reference sequence). CDR3 length: 16 residues. CDR3: CASSFTGSGFDNEQFF. Here the CDR3 DNA reads TGTGCCAGCAGCTTCACAGGGTCCGGGTTCGACAATGAGCAGTTCTTC.

This clone was counted once. The CDR3 coding sequence is TGTGCCAGCAGCCACAGGGAGGGCACTGAAGCTTTCTTT. This codes for CASSHREGTEAFF. This sequence joins TRBV11-3 and TRBJ1-1; D possibly corresponds to TRBD1 (6 bases). Germline assignment: CDR1 SGHNT and CDR2 YENEEA. Trimming pared 5 bases from V and 4 bases from J, leaving 11 bases between. The CDR3 runs 13 residues.

The chain joins TRBV12-5 to TRBJ2-7, with a tentative D call TRBD1 (5 bases). Germline lookup yields CDR1 LGHNT and CDR2 FRNRAP. Trimming removed 1 base at V and 5 bases at J, with 12 bases between. The CDR3 runs 14 residues. The CDR3 loop is CASGLDYRSHEQYF. CDR3 nucleotide sequence: TGTGCTAGTGGTTTGGACTACAGGTCTCACGAGCAGTACTTC.

The chain recombines TRBV5-6 with TRBJ2-1; 11 positions agree with TRBD1. The CDR3 covers 15 residues. From germline, CDR1 is SGHDT and CDR2 YYEEEE. J was trimmed by 4 bases and V by 4 bases; bases with no gene match: 4. The CDR3 bases are TGTGCCAGCAGCCCGGGGACAGGGGGGTACAATGAGCAGTTCTTC. Translating gives CASSPGTGGYNEQFF. Combining the CDR3 with reference TRBV5-6 and TRBJ2-1 gives the whole variable domain DAGVTQSPTHLIKTRGQQVTLRCSPKSGHDTVSWYQQALGQGPQFIFQYYEEEERQRGNFPDRFSGHQFPNYSSELNVNALLLGDSALYLCASSPGTGGYNEQFFGPGTRLTVL.

The chain has TRBV4-2 and TRBJ2-3; no definite D call. The CDR3 has 12 residues. Germline values: CDR1 LGHNA, CDR2 YNFKEQ. With 0 bases removed from V and 5 bases from J, the gap between germline ends came to 3 bases. CDR3 residues: CASSQELDTQYF. The CDR3 DNA is TGTGCCAGCAGCCAAGAATTAGATACGCAGTATTTT.

J is TRBJ1-4 and V is TRBV7-9, with 7 bases lining up with TRBD1. Trimming cost V 5 bases and J 7 bases; bases outside gene matches: 10. The CDR3 sequence is 15 residues long. The V gene's germline CDR1 is SEHNR and CDR2 FQNEAQ (reference sequence). CDR3 loop: CASSPVQGKSEKLFF. The CDR3 bases are TGTGCCAGCAGCCCAGTACAGGGGAAAAGTGAAAAACTGTTTTTT. The whole variable domain, remainder taken from reference TRBV7-9 and TRBJ1-4, is DTGVSQNPRHKITKRGQNVTFRCDPISEHNRLYWYRQTLGQGPEFLTYFQNEAQLEKSRLLSDRFSAERPKGSFSTLEIQRTEQGDSAMYLCASSPVQGKSEKLFFGSGTQLSVL.

The chain is built from TRBV4-1 and TRBJ2-5, with TRBD2 identical over 9 bases. Germline CDR1 MGHRA, CDR2 YSYEKL. This CDR3 has 16 residues. The V and J ends lost 3 bases and 2 bases, in that order; junction bases with no gene match: 7. This CDR3 is CASSQVGTSTQETQYF. In DNA form, the CDR3 reads TGCGCCAGCAGCCAGGTAGGGACTAGCACTCAAGAGACCCAGTACTTC.

V usage is TRBV18 and J usage is TRBJ2-3; no reliable D call. The germline V and J ends were trimmed by 4 bases and 2 bases, with 10 bases remaining between them. Germline CDR1 reads KGHSH; CDR2 reads LQKENI. CDR3 length: 14 residues. The CDR3 DNA reads TGTGCCAGCTCACTGGCTTCTTCCACAGATACGCAGTATTTT. It specifies CASSLASSTDTQYF.